A single sample gave rise to the 17 T cell receptor beta chains below, sequenced in a study of Graves' ophthalmopathy and Graves' hyperthyroidism. Scientists amplified the TCR beta CDR3 regions from RNA transcripts. HTBI primers were used in a first-round RT-PCR, which preceded a second-round multiplex PCR. TCRdb re-called the multiplex PCR reads through MiXCR, storing one row per CDR3 protein. In the table there are roughly 500,000 distinct CDR3 sequences, about an eighth of which are singletons. Sample: blood. These receptors came from a woman in her thirties with Graves' ophthalmopathy.

This clonotype was detected a few times. This may stem from a read error, because a much larger clone lies one nucleotide away. The chain uses TRBV11-3 and TRBJ2-5; 8 nucleotides agree with TRBD2. Germline CDR1 is SGHNT and CDR2 is YENEEA. V gave up 6 bases and J gave up 4 bases; unmatched junction bases: 4. The CDR3 is 13 amino acids. The CDR3 nucleotides read TGTGCCAGCAGGACGGGACTAGGAGAGACCCAGTACTTC. Its protein is CASRTGLGETQYF. The full variable domain, rest sourced from reference TRBV11-3 and TRBJ2-5, is EAGVVQSPRYKIIEKKQPVAFWCNPISGHNTLYWYLQNLGQGPELLIRYENEEAVDDSQLPKDRFSAERLKGVDSTLKIQPAELGDSAVYLCASRTGLGETQYFGPGTRLLVL.

This clonotype was counted at least ten times. J is TRBJ1-5 and V is TRBV20-1; tentative D call: TRBD1 (6 bases). The CDR3 has 13 amino acids. V shed 1 base and J shed 3 bases, with 7 bases lying between them. In germline, CDR1 is DFQATT, CDR2 SNEGSKA (reference sequence). The chain's CDR3 is CSARGDTNQPQHF. CDR3 bases: TGCAGTGCTAGAGGGGACACCAATCAGCCCCAGCATTTT.

This clonotype came up many times. This chain connects TRBV6-1 to TRBJ2-7, with 7 nucleotides matching TRBD1. This CDR3 has 16 amino acids. The germline gives CDR1 MNHNS, CDR2 SASEGT. The V segment lost 6 bases and the J segment 4 bases; nucleotides outside the gene matches: 15. The CDR3 loop reads CASSTMWDTRGYEQYF. For the CDR3, the DNA is TGTGCCAGCAGCACGATGTGGGACACCAGGGGGTACGAGCAGTACTTC.

This clonotype has ten or more counts. The chain links TRBV27 to TRBJ1-5, with TRBD1 as a possible D gene (5 bases). Trimming left V 5 bases short and J 2 bases short, with 13 bases between. CDR1 is MNHEY and CDR2 is SMNVEV in the germline V gene (reference sequence). The CDR3 has 15 amino acids. CDR3 DNA sequence: TGTGCCAGCAGTCCCGTGGGGACGGGCAATCAGCCCCAGCATTTT. Translation gives CASSPVGTGNQPQHF.

This clonotype was found many times. This chain links TRBV20-1 with TRBJ2-7, with D possibly being TRBD2 (7 bases). The CDR3 loop spans 13 amino acids. V was pared by 6 bases and J by 1 base, with 13 bases between. The germline V gene has CDR1 DFQATT and CDR2 SNEGSKA (reference sequence). The CDR3 DNA sequence: TGCAGTGCAGCGCGGGGGCCTTCCTACGAGCAGTACTTC. This encodes CSAARGPSYEQYF.

In its sample, this clonotype was seen a few times. This chain joins TRBV2 and TRBJ2-7; 12 bases map to TRBD1. The CDR3 contains 16 residues. Germline V gives CDR1 SNHLY, CDR2 FYNNEI. Unmatched junction bases numbered 9, after V lost 4 bases and J lost 5 bases. CDR3 loop: CASSGPGTGGIDEQYF. The CDR3 region has the DNA TGTGCCAGCAGTGGCCCCGGGACAGGGGGCATCGACGAGCAGTACTTC.

This clonotype was counted many times. The chain employs TRBV6-1 and TRBJ2-7; no definite D call. This CDR3 is 14 amino acids long. Germline CDR1 and CDR2: MNHNS and SASEGT. V was pared by 8 bases and J by 2 bases, with 16 bases between. Here the CDR3 reads CASEGNKAPYEQYF. For the CDR3, the DNA is TGTGCCAGCGAAGGTAATAAGGCTCCCTACGAGCAGTACTTC.

This clonotype was recorded many times. The V gene is TRBV9, the J gene TRBJ2-5, with D possibly matching TRBD1 (6 bases). Trimming stripped 4 bases from V and 5 bases from J, with 12 bases between. Germline CDR1 SGDLS, CDR2 YYNGEE. The CDR3 has 13 amino acids. CDR3 in DNA: TGTGCCAGCAGCCTAACCCAGGGGGAGACCCAGTACTTC. Translating gives CASSLTQGETQYF.

This clonotype was picked up many times. The rearrangement uses TRBV4-1 and TRBJ2-5; 12 nucleotides align to TRBD2. Germline CDR1 MGHRA, CDR2 YSYEKL. This CDR3 is built from 15 residues. The ends lost 0 bases at V and 4 bases at J; junction bases unmatched: 0. The DNA of the CDR3 is TGCGCCAGCAGCCAAGAGGGACTAGCGGGAGAGACCCAGTACTTC. Its translation is CASSQEGLAGETQYF.

The table lists this clonotype with a few counts. The rearrangement links TRBV4-1 to TRBJ2-5, with TRBD1 matching 8 bases. CDR1 is MGHRA, CDR2 YSYEKL, per germline. Losses at the gene ends were 4 bases for V and 4 bases for J; bases not matched to a gene: 11. The CDR3 covers 16 residues. For the CDR3, the DNA is TGCGCCAGCAGCCTCCAACCGGTCAGGGGGCGAGAGACCCAGTACTTC. Its protein is CASSLQPVRGRETQYF.

This clonotype came up a few times. This chain joins TRBV18 and TRBJ2-7; D is unclear. The CDR3 totals 14 residues. Trimming left V 2 bases short and J 4 bases short, with 12 bases between. Germline values: CDR1 KGHSH, CDR2 LQKENI. The CDR3 sequence: CASSPSPGQYEQYF. The CDR3 nucleotides read TGTGCCAGCTCACCATCCCCCGGCCAATACGAGCAGTACTTC.

In this sample, this clonotype turned up a few times. This may come from a read error, since a much larger clone is one base off. The V call is TRBV28, the J call TRBJ2-7; tentative D call: TRBD2 (5 bases). CDR1 MDHEN and CDR2 SYDVKM come from the germline V gene. The CDR3 totals 12 residues. The CDR3 sequence is CASSGGPYEQCF. The CDR3 DNA reads as TGTGCCAGCAGTGGAGGTCCCTACGAGCAGTGCTTC. Combining the CDR3 with reference TRBV28 and TRBJ2-7 gives the whole variable domain DVKVTQSSRYLVKRTGEKVFLECVQDMDHENMFWYRQDPGLGLRLIYFSYDVKMKEKGDIPEGYSVSREKKERFSLILESASTNQTSMYLCASSGGPYEQCFGPGTRLTVT.

The J gene is TRBJ1-1, the V gene TRBV5-1; D is unresolved. Trimming left V 2 bases short and J 2 bases short, with 10 bases between. The CDR3 totals 14 residues. Germline lookup yields CDR1 SGHRS and CDR2 YFSETQ. The CDR3: CASSLIRTNTEAFF. The CDR3 DNA sequence: TGCGCCAGCAGCTTAATCAGGACCAACACTGAAGCTTTCTTT.

This clonotype has at least ten counts. V gene TRBV28 combines with J gene TRBJ2-6; D uncertain. The CDR3 runs to 13 residues. From germline, CDR1 is MDHEN and CDR2 SYDVKM. Trimming pared 10 bases from V and 2 bases from J, leaving 9 bases between. Written as DNA, the CDR3 is TGTGCCACTAGATTTCCTGGGGCCAACGTCCTGACTTTC. Its protein product is CATRFPGANVLTF.

The CDR3 nucleotides are TGCAGTGCCCCAAACAGGGGGACGGACACCGGGGAGCTGTTTTTT. This codes for CSAPNRGTDTGELFF. The V call is TRBV20-1, the J call TRBJ2-2, with TRBD1 matching 8 bases. Germline CDR1 is DFQATT and CDR2 is SNEGSKA (reference sequence). Trimming removed 6 bases from V and 3 bases from J; junction bases left unmatched: 9. This CDR3 region has 15 residues.

This clonotype was recorded many times. The V gene is TRBV20-1, the J gene TRBJ1-1, with a weak D call TRBD1 (5 bases). CDR1 is DFQATT and CDR2 is SNEGSKA in the germline V gene (reference sequence). The CDR3 loop spans 9 amino acids. The CDR3 sequence: CRGQGEAFF. In nucleotides, the CDR3 is TGCAGGGGCCAGGGTGAAGCTTTCTTT.

This clonotype was seen repeatedly, ten times or more. The genes are TRBV5-1 and TRBJ1-2, with 9 nucleotides matching TRBD1. Germline-derived CDR1 and CDR2 are SGHRS and YFSETQ. This CDR3 has 17 residues. Germline trimming cut 2 bases from V and 0 bases from J; bases unmatched to any gene: 8. This chain's CDR3 is CASSLTQGAQANYGYTF. CDR3 DNA sequence: TGCGCCAGCAGCTTAACACAGGGGGCTCAAGCTAACTATGGCTACACCTTC.